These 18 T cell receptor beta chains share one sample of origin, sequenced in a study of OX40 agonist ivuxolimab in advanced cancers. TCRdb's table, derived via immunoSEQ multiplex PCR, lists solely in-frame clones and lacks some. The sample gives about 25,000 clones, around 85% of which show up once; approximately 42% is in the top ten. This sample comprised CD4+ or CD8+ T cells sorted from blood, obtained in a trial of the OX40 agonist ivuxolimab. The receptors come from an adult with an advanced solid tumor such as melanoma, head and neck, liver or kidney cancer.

CDR3 amino acids: CASSLGAGSIYGYTF. The CDR3 DNA reads as TGTGCCAGCAGCTTAGGGGCAGGGAGTATCTATGGCTACACCTTC. The V call is TRBV11-2, the J call TRBJ1-2, with D tentatively TRBD1 (5 bases). Germline CDR1 is SGHAT and CDR2 is FQNNGV. CDR3 length: 15 residues. The V end lost 1 base, the J end lost 4 bases, and 13 bases lay between the germline ends.

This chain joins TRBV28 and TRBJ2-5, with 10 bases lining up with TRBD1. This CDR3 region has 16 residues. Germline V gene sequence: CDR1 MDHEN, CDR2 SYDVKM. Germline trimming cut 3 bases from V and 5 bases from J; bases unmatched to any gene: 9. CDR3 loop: CASSFRDRGFRETQYF. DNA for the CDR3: TGTGCCAGCAGTTTCCGGGACAGGGGTTTTCGGGAGACCCAGTACTTC.

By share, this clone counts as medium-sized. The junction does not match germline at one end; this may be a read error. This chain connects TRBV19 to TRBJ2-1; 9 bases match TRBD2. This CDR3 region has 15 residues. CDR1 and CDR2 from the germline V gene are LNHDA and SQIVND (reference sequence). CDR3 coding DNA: TGTGCCAGTAGTACGACTAGCGGATCCTTCAATGAGCAGTTCTTC. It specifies CASSTTSGSFNEQFF.

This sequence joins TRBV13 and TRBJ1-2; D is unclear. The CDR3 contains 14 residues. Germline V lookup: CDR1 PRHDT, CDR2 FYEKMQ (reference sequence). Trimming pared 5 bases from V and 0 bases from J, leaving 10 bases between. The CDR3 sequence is CASSATRSNYGYTF. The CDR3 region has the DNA TGTGCCAGCAGCGCGACTAGGTCTAACTATGGCTACACCTTC.

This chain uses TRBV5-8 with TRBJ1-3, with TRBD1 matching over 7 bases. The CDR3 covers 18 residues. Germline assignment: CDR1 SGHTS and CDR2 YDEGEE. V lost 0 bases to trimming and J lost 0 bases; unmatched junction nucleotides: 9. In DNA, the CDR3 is TGTGCCAGCAGCTTGGCCCGGGACAGTCTTACCTCTGGAAACACCATATATTTT. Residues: CASSLARDSLTSGNTIYF.

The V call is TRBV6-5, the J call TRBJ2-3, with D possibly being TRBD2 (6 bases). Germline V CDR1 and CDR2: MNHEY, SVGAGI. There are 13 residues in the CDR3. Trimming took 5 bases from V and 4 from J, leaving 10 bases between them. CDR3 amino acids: CASSRDFADTQYF. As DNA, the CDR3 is TGTGCCAGCAGTCGGGACTTCGCAGATACGCAGTATTTT.

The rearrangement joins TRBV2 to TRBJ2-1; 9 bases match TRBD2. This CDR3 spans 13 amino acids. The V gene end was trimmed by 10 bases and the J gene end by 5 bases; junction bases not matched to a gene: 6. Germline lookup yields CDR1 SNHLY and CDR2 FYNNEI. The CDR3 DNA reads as TGTGCCATCCGACTAGCGGCCCACAATGAGCAGTTCTTC. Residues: CAIRLAAHNEQFF. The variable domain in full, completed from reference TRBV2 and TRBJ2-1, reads EPEVTQTPSHQVTQMGQEVILRCVPISNHLYFYWYRQILGQKVEFLVSFYNNEISEKSEIFDDQFSVERPDGSNFTLKIRSTKLEDSAMYFCAIRLAAHNEQFFGPGTRLTVL.

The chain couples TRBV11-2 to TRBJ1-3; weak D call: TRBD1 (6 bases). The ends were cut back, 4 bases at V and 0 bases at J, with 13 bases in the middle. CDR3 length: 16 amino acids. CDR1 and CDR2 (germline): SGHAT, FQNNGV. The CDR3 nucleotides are TGTGCCAGCAGCTCGGTGGGGGCCATCTCTGGAAACACCATATATTTT. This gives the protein CASSSVGAISGNTIYF.

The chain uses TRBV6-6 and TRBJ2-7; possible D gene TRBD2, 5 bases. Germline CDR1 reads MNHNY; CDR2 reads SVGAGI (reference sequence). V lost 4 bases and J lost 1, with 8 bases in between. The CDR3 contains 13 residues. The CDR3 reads CASSLGGSYEQYF. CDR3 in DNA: TGTGCCAGCAGTTTAGGAGGTTCCTACGAGCAGTACTTC.

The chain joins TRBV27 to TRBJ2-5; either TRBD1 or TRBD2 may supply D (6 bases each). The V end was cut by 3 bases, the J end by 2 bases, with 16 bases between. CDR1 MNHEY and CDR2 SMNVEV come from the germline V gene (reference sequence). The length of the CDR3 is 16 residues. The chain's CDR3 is CASSFGGGGIQETQYF. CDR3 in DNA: TGTGCCAGCAGTTTTGGAGGGGGAGGCATTCAAGAGACCCAGTACTTC.

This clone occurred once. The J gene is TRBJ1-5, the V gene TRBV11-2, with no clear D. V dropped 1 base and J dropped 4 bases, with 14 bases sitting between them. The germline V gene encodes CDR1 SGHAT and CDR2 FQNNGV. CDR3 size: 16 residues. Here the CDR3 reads CASSLGPLNSNQPQHF. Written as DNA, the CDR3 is TGTGCCAGCAGCTTAGGACCCTTAAACTCAAATCAGCCCCAGCATTTT.

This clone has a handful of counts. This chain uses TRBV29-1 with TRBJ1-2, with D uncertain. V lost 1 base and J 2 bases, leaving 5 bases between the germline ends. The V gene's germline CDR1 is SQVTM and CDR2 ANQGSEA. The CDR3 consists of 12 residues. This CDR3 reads CSVEGQNYGYTF. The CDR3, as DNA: TGCAGCGTTGAAGGCCAGAACTATGGCTACACCTTC.

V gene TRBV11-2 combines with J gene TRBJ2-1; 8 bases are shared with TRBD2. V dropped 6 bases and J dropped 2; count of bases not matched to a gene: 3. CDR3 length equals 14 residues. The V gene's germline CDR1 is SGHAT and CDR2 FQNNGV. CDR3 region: CASRGREAYNEQFF. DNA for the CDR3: TGTGCCAGCAGAGGGCGGGAGGCCTACAATGAGCAGTTCTTC.

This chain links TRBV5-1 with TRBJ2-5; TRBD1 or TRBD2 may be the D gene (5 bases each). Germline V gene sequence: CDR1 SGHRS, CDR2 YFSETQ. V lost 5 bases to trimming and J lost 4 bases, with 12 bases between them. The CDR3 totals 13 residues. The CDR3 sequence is CASRQDSGETQYF. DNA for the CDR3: TGCGCCAGCAGACAGGACTCAGGAGAGACCCAGTACTTC.

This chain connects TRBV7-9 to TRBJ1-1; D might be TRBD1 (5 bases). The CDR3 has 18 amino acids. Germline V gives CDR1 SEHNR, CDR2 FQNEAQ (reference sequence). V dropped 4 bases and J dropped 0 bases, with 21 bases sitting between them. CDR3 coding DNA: TGTGCCAGCAGCTCAACCTATTCGCCAGGGCCTCTGAACACTGAAGCTTTCTTT. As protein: CASSSTYSPGPLNTEAFF.

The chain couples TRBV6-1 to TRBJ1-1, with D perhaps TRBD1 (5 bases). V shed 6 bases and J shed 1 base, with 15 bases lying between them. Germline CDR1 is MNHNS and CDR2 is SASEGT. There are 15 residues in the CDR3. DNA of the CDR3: TGTGCCAGCAGGATGGGACTCGGCGGGAACACTGAAGCTTTCTTT. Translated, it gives CASRMGLGGNTEAFF.

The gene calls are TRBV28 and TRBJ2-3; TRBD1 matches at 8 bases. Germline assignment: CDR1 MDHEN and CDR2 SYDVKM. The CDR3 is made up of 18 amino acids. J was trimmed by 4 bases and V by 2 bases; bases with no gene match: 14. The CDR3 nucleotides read TGTGCCAGCAGTTTAAGTAAGGCGACAGGGGTCGGAGCAGATACGCAGTATTTT. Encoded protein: CASSLSKATGVGADTQYF.

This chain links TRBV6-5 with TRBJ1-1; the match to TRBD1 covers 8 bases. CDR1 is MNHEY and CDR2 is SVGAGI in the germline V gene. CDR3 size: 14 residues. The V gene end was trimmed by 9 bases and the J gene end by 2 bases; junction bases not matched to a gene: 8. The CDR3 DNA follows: TGTGCCAGTCGCAGGGGGCCGGAAAACACTGAAGCTTTCTTT. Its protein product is CASRRGPENTEAFF.